What follows describes a single TCR beta chain. Its target is not known. Sequencing was performed with immunoSEQ multiplex PCR; in TCRdb, only in-frame clones are kept and a portion is missing. The sample comprises 70,000 to 80,000 clones, about 93% of which are singletons, and around 8.5% rests with the top ten. V lost 6 bases and J 5 bases, leaving 10 bases between the germline ends. This CDR3 spans 12 amino acids. Germline CDR1 and CDR2: SEHNR and FQNEAQ (reference sequence). Every patient was affected by relapse after autologous stem cell transplantation, while exposure to brentuximab vedotin was not uniform. This entry belongs to a study of PD-1 blockade in classical Hodgkin lymphoma. Whole-study results and caveats: Baseline TCR diversity was reportedly lower in newly diagnosed patients than healthy donors. Causes of the repertoire differences remain undefined, possibly disease activity or prior therapy. It was among complete responders that baseline diversity resembled that of newly diagnosed patients. By cycle point C4D1, TCR diversity had risen significantly in CD4+ cells (but not CD8+ cells).

The sequence came from a human donor with classical Hodgkin lymphoma. The material was peripheral blood mononuclear cells (PBMCs), obtained at baseline. This chain connects TRBV7-9 to TRBJ2-5; D is undetermined. CDR3 sequence: CASSNTVETQYF. In nucleotides, the CDR3 is TGTGCCAGCAGTAACACAGTGGAGACCCAGTACTTC. The full variable domain, with the rest looked up from reference TRBV7-9 and TRBJ2-5, is DTGVSQNPRHKITKRGQNVTFRCDPISEHNRLYWYRQTLGQGPEFLTYFQNEAQLEKSRLLSDRFSAERPKGSFSTLEIQRTEQGDSAMYLCASSNTVETQYFGPGTRLLVL.